Below, 26 T cell receptor beta chains from the same sample are listed, as sequenced in a study of blood T cell repertoires in COVID-19. Repertoires were generated with immunoSEQ multiplex PCR, while TCRdb's copy carries only in-frame clones and drops some. The sample includes about 220,000 clones, roughly 84% of them seen just once. The sample consisted of peripheral blood. Every receptor here comes from a woman aged 55-69 years who had recovered from COVID-19.

The rearrangement links TRBV18 to TRBJ2-2; 7 bases line up with TRBD1. V shed 0 bases, J shed 0 bases, and the junction held 4 bases outside the gene matches. This CDR3 is 17 amino acids long. CDR1 and CDR2 from the germline V gene are KGHSH and LQKENI. The CDR3 protein is CASSPPKGTANTGELFF. The CDR3 region has the DNA TGTGCCAGCTCACCACCGAAGGGGACAGCGAACACCGGGGAGCTGTTTTTT.

This rearrangement joins TRBV6-5 to TRBJ2-7; 8 bases fit TRBD1. The CDR3 extends over 15 amino acids. The V and J ends lost 5 bases and 3 bases, in that order; junction bases with no gene match: 9. Germline CDR1 reads MNHEY; CDR2 reads SVGAGI. The CDR3 DNA reads as TGTGCCAGCAGTCCCCCCGGGACAGGAATCTACGAGCAGTACTTC. Its protein product is CASSPPGTGIYEQYF.

This clone has a handful of counts. The chain uses TRBV20-1 and TRBJ2-3, with unresolved D. The V gene lost 7 bases and the J gene lost 4 bases, with 9 bases spanning the gap. This CDR3 has 11 amino acids. Germline CDR1 and CDR2: DFQATT and SNEGSKA (reference sequence). As DNA, the CDR3 is TGCAGTGGCCTAACTGCAGATACGCAGTATTTT. It specifies CSGLTADTQYF.

The chain employs TRBV12-5 and TRBJ1-5; weak D call: TRBD1 (6 bases). The CDR3 is made up of 17 amino acids. CDR1 is LGHNT, CDR2 FRNRAP, per germline. Trimming pared 1 base from V and 0 bases from J, leaving 13 bases between. CDR3 residues: CASGLAGQSHSNQPQHF. CDR3 coding DNA: TGTGCTAGTGGTTTGGCCGGACAGTCTCATAGCAATCAGCCCCAGCATTTT.

This sequence joins TRBV30 and TRBJ2-7; TRBD2 is a possible D gene (6 bases). Between the trimmed V and J ends, which lost 3 bases and 1 base, there was a span of 13 bases. CDR3 length equals 14 residues. Germline CDR1 is GTSNPN and CDR2 is SVGIG (reference sequence). CDR3 sequence reads: CAWRTRRASYEQYF. CDR3 DNA: TGTGCCTGGAGGACTAGGAGGGCGTCCTACGAGCAGTACTTC.

The chain couples TRBV10-3 to TRBJ2-3; 11 nucleotides agree with TRBD2. Per the germline V gene, CDR1 is ENHRY and CDR2 is SYGVKD. The CDR3 consists of 16 residues. Trimming at V came to 5 bases and at J to 3 bases, leaving 7 bases not matched to a gene. The CDR3 sequence: CAISFVAGGATDTQYF. The CDR3, as DNA: TGTGCCATCAGTTTTGTAGCGGGGGGGGCAACAGATACGCAGTATTTT.

The chain links TRBV7-2 to TRBJ1-2; D might be TRBD1 (6 bases). Trimming pared 4 bases from V and 4 bases from J, leaving 10 bases between. The germline V gene encodes CDR1 SGHTA and CDR2 FQGNSA. The CDR3 has 13 residues. The CDR3 DNA follows: TGTGCCAGCAGCTACGGACAGCTCTATGGCTACACCTTC. Its translation is CASSYGQLYGYTF. Based on the CDR3 plus reference TRBV7-2 and TRBJ1-2, the full variable domain is GAGVSQSPSNKVTEKGKDVELRCDPISGHTALYWYRQSLGQGLEFLIYFQGNSAPDKSGLPSDRFSAERTGGSVSTLTIQRTQQEDSAVYLCASSYGQLYGYTFGSGTRLTVV.

There are a few counts of this clone. This chain joins TRBV5-1 and TRBJ2-7; the D gene is possibly TRBD1 (6 bases). Looked up from germline, CDR1 is SGHRS and CDR2 is YFSETQ. Trimming took 2 bases from V and 2 from J, leaving 14 bases between them. The CDR3 runs 15 residues. CDR3 in amino acids: CASSLETGPTYEQYF. CDR3 coding DNA: TGCGCCAGCAGCTTAGAGACAGGCCCCACCTACGAGCAGTACTTC.

The V and J genes are TRBV5-1 and TRBJ1-2; 9 bases line up with TRBD1. The CDR3 is 13 amino acids. V lost 6 bases to trimming and J lost 8 bases; unmatched junction nucleotides: 8. The germline V gene has CDR1 SGHRS and CDR2 YFSETQ. CDR3 in DNA: TGCGCCAGCACAACAGGGGGCGAGCAGGGCTACACCTTC. As protein: CASTTGGEQGYTF. The variable domain in full, completed from reference TRBV5-1 and TRBJ1-2, reads KAGVTQTPRYLIKTRGQQVTLSCSPISGHRSVSWYQQTPGQGLQFLFEYFSETQRNKGNFPGRFSGRQFSNSRSEMNVSTLELGDSALYLCASTTGGEQGYTFGSGTRLTVV.

This clone appeared once. This chain uses TRBV12-2 with TRBJ2-1; TRBD2, the table's D call, was not compared with the DNA. TRBV12-2 is listed as a pseudogene. The CDR3 is 14 amino acids. CDR3 region: CASPRDGDYNEQFF. The CDR3 DNA reads TGTGCAAGTCCTAGAGATGGTGACTACAATGAGCAGTTCTTC.

CDR3 nucleotide sequence: TGCGCCAGCAGCGGGGGACTGGGTAACACCGGGGAGCTGTTTTTT. Translating gives CASSGGLGNTGELFF. The chain has TRBV5-1 and TRBJ2-2; maybe TRBD2 (6 bases). The CDR3 has 15 amino acids. V gave up 4 bases and J gave up 2 bases, with 12 bases separating them. Germline loops: CDR1 SGHRS, CDR2 YFSETQ.

The CDR3 sequence is CAWRRGRGTGELFF. CDR3 DNA: TGTGCCTGGAGGCGGGGGCGCGGCACCGGGGAGCTGTTTTTT. The chain has TRBV30 and TRBJ2-2; D might be TRBD2 (7 bases). Germline-derived CDR1 and CDR2 are GTSNPN and SVGIG (reference sequence). Trimming removed 3 bases from V and 4 bases from J, with 12 bases in between. The CDR3 runs to 14 residues.

The chain employs TRBV25-1 and TRBJ2-3, with TRBD2 matching over 11 bases. The V segment lost 0 bases and the J segment 0 bases; nucleotides outside the gene matches: 5. The CDR3 sequence is 18 residues long. Germline CDR1 is MGHDK and CDR2 is SYGVNS. The CDR3 loop reads CASSEYPRLAGSTDTQYF. The CDR3 DNA reads as TGTGCCAGCAGTGAATACCCTCGACTAGCGGGGAGCACAGATACGCAGTATTTT.

The DNA for the CDR3 is TGTGCCAGTAGTATGACGCGGGTCAAACTGTTTTTT. Translating it yields CASSMTRVKLFF. The chain recombines TRBV19 with TRBJ1-4, with D unclear. This CDR3 region has 12 residues. The V gene's germline CDR1 is LNHDA and CDR2 SQIVND (reference sequence). The ends were cut back, 3 bases at V and 11 bases at J, with 10 bases in the middle. Full variable domain (rest looked up from reference TRBV19 and TRBJ1-4): DGGITQSPKYLFRKEGQNVTLSCEQNLNHDAMYWYRQDPGQGLRLIYYSQIVNDFQKGDIAEGYSVSREKKESFPLTVTSAQKNPTAFYLCASSMTRVKLFFGSGTQLSVL.

V is TRBV24-1 and J is TRBJ2-3; possible D gene TRBD2, 6 bases. Germline V gene sequence: CDR1 KGHDR, CDR2 SFDVKD. The CDR3 runs to 14 residues. The germline V and J ends were trimmed by 5 bases and 0 bases, with 8 bases remaining between them. In DNA form, the CDR3 reads TGTGCCACCAGTGGTGGGACTAGCACAGATACGCAGTATTTT. It yields the protein CATSGGTSTDTQYF.

The rearrangement joins TRBV4-2 to TRBJ1-1; possibly TRBD1 for D (6 bases). Germline CDR1 LGHNA, CDR2 YNFKEQ. V lost 3 bases and J 8 bases, leaving 19 bases between the germline ends. The CDR3 runs 15 residues. For the CDR3, the DNA is TGTGCCAGCAGCCAGGACAGACACGGTTCAGGGGAAGCTTTCTTT. It codes for CASSQDRHGSGEAFF.

This clone was picked up a small number of times. This sequence joins TRBV7-8 and TRBJ1-1, with D hard to call. Per the germline V gene, CDR1 is SGHVS and CDR2 is FQNEAQ. V was pared by 4 bases and J by 0 bases, with 6 bases between. CDR3 size: 13 residues. CDR3 DNA: TGTGCCAGCAGCTCCCAAATGAACACTGAAGCTTTCTTT. It codes for CASSSQMNTEAFF.

A note on this clone: Different DNA sequences within this sample yield the same CDR3. The genes are TRBV7-2 and TRBJ2-2; 8 nucleotides agree with TRBD1. V lost 0 bases to trimming and J lost 2 bases; unmatched junction nucleotides: 2. Germline V CDR1 and CDR2: SGHTA, FQGNSA. The CDR3 runs to 16 residues. CDR3 in DNA: TGTGCCAGCAGCTTAGCCGGGACAGGAAACACCGGGGAGCTGTTTTTT. It codes for CASSLAGTGNTGELFF.

V is TRBV10-2 and J is TRBJ2-1; 10 bases match TRBD2. CDR3 length: 15 amino acids. Germline CDR1 reads WSHSY; CDR2 reads SAAADI. The J segment lost 7 bases and the V segment lost 4 bases, leaving 7 bases of the junction unmatched. The CDR3: CASSGSGGARNEQFF. The CDR3, as DNA: TGCGCCAGCAGTGGGAGCGGGGGGGCCAGGAATGAGCAGTTCTTC.

This clone was detected only a few times. The chain has TRBV11-2 and TRBJ1-6; 7 bases are a match to TRBD1. Unmatched junction bases numbered 11, after V lost 2 bases and J lost 7 bases. CDR3 length equals 17 residues. Germline V gives CDR1 SGHAT, CDR2 FQNNGV. DNA for the CDR3: TGTGCCAGCAGCTTACCATATAGACAGGGTGAGAATTCACCCCTCCACTTT. Its protein is CASSLPYRQGENSPLHF.

The chain couples TRBV27 to TRBJ2-1; perhaps TRBD2 as D (6 bases). The V end lost 2 bases, the J end lost 2 bases, and 10 bases lay between the germline ends. CDR1 and CDR2 (germline): MNHEY, SMNVEV (reference sequence). This CDR3 contains 15 residues. CDR3 DNA sequence: TGTGCCAGCAGTTTACGCGGGGAAACCTACAATGAGCAGTTCTTC. This gives the protein CASSLRGETYNEQFF.

This clone was seen many times. The rearrangement joins TRBV5-1 to TRBJ2-5, with TRBD1 matching over 9 bases. Germline V gives CDR1 SGHRS, CDR2 YFSETQ. The CDR3 is 17 residues long. J lost 3 bases, V lost 0 bases, and 9 bases had no gene match. This chain's CDR3 is CASSLGREDRGEETQYF. The CDR3 bases are TGCGCCAGCAGCTTGGGCCGGGAGGACAGGGGCGAAGAGACCCAGTACTTC. Combining the CDR3 with reference TRBV5-1 and TRBJ2-5 gives the whole variable domain KAGVTQTPRYLIKTRGQQVTLSCSPISGHRSVSWYQQTPGQGLQFLFEYFSETQRNKGNFPGRFSGRQFSNSRSEMNVSTLELGDSALYLCASSLGREDRGEETQYFGPGTRLLVL.

The chain recombines TRBV4-2 with TRBJ2-5; 10 bases are a match to TRBD2. This CDR3 is built from 16 residues. Germline V gene sequence: CDR1 LGHNA, CDR2 YNFKEQ. Losses at the gene ends were 1 base for V and 1 base for J; bases not matched to a gene: 3. The CDR3 loop reads CASSQGTSGSQETQYF. For the CDR3, the DNA is TGTGCCAGCAGCCAAGGGACTAGCGGTTCCCAAGAGACCCAGTACTTC.

The chain is built from TRBV16 and TRBJ1-3; TRBD1 might be the D (5 bases). The CDR3 is made up of 15 amino acids. V lost 2 bases to trimming and J lost 0 bases, with 8 bases between them. CDR1 and CDR2 from the germline V gene are KGHSY and FQNENV. In DNA, the CDR3 is TGTGCCAGCAGCCAAGGAGGGGTCTCTGGAAACACCATATATTTT. Translating gives CASSQGGVSGNTIYF.

The J gene is TRBJ1-3, the V gene TRBV4-2; 7 bases fit TRBD1. The CDR3 has 19 amino acids. V lost 0 bases, J lost 5 bases, and 16 bases stayed unmatched. In germline, CDR1 is LGHNA, CDR2 YNFKEQ. This chain's CDR3 is CASSQEARATGELRNTIYF. For the CDR3, the DNA is TGTGCCAGCAGCCAAGAGGCAAGGGCTACAGGGGAACTAAGAAACACCATATATTTT.

This CDR3 is CASNTGAAEQYF. In DNA form, the CDR3 reads TGTGCCAGCAACACAGGGGCAGCCGAGCAGTACTTC. The V gene is TRBV19, the J gene TRBJ2-7; TRBD1 matches at 7 bases. The trim removed 9 bases at V and 6 bases at J, leaving 8 bases unmatched. CDR1 is LNHDA, CDR2 SQIVND, per germline (reference sequence). The CDR3 is 12 amino acids.